The present entry profiles one T cell receptor (beta chain) with its context. The antigen is unknown. This sample is drawn from a study of T cell repertoires in cytomegalovirus infection. In the study overall: Matching HLA type, along with CMV infection, was indicated by public TCR beta signatures.

This CDR3 has 16 amino acids. Germline V gene sequence: CDR1 DFQATT, CDR2 SNEGSKA (reference sequence). V lost 0 bases and J 0 bases, leaving 15 bases between the germline ends. TCRdb re-called the reads through MiXCR, storing one row per CDR3 protein. The sample records some 800,000 distinct CDR3 sequences, 32% being singletons. Sample: cultured CD8+ T cells from PBMCs, taken from culture after CMV antigen stimulation. The sequence was collected from a human donor in good health (CMV status not recorded). Some clones in this sample may be carry-over from other donors' samples. The rearrangement uses TRBV20-1 and TRBJ2-7; D is possibly TRBD1 (5 bases). In DNA, the CDR3 is TGCAGTGCTAGAGATCGAACAGGATATAGCTCCTACGAGCAGTACTTC. Protein: CSARDRTGYSSYEQYF.